Included here is one T cell receptor (beta chain) sequence, with context. The antigen it binds to is not known. Base qualities are missing; no much larger clone stands one base away. V is pared back by 5 bases and J by 8 bases, with 12 bases lying between the germline termini. According to the germline V gene, CDR1 reads SNHLY and CDR2 reads FYNNEI. The CDR3, from cysteine to phenylalanine, totals 13 residues. Only the CDR3 region is kept as DNA, spanning 39 bases read in frame from base 1. The data derive from a study of T cells in Graves' hyperthyroidism and ophthalmopathy (dated by TCRdb to about 2019). Looking at the study overall: Peripheral blood samples were taken at initial diagnosis, before any treatment was given. The paper describes TCR Vbeta CDR3 sequencing of 140 or so peripheral blood samples, made up of 43 ophthalmopathy patients, 70 to 75 hyperthyroidism patients and 17 progressor patients. Prospective prediction of ophthalmopathy was tested in an independent validation cohort consisting of roughly 19 hyperthyroidism patients and some 16 patients who later progressed to ophthalmopathy. In about six Graves' hyperthyroidism patients, the study also compared T-cell repertoires from thyroid tissue with T-cell repertoires from blood. To identify TCR V-J signatures that set the groups apart, the researchers used a discovery cohort of 100 patients, made up of some 41 with Graves' ophthalmopathy and 55 to 65 with stable Graves' hyperthyroidism. For training and testing, the 100 or so patients in the discovery cohort were randomly divided in a 7:3 ratio. Once sampling was done, hyperthyroidism patients were given methimazole at a starting dose of 30 mg daily, whereas ophthalmopathy patients were given high-dose intravenous methylprednisolone.

General study outcomes and caveats: Most expanded thyroid clonotypes (frequency above 0.001) were also detected in blood, suggesting blood repertoires may reflect thyroid immune responses. In cross-validation, a model built on a 13 V-J signature told ophthalmopathy apart from stable hyperthyroidism with 85% to 90% sensitivity and approximately 81% specificity, and in testing the same model reached 80%/75%. No statistical method was used to set the sample size in advance, and investigators knew the group allocation. During validation, the model predicted progression to ophthalmopathy a median of around 7 months ahead of onset, with around 65% sensitivity and 72% to 80% specificity.

TCR beta CDR3 regions were amplified from RNA transcripts. For the first round of RT-PCR on the TCR CDR3, the HTBI primer set was used together with the Qiagen OneStep RT-PCR kit. A second multiplex PCR round built the libraries, followed by size selection and purification. Sequencing of the libraries was done on an Illumina HiSeq2000 using paired-end 100 bp reads. Under the source paper's analysis protocol: SOAPnuke was used to process the raw data, with reads discarded if the reads contained adapters or uncalled bases, had a mean Phred below 15, or lacked an exact constant-primer or identifier match. COPE v1.2.5 was used to merge the high-quality paired reads, and each unique nucleotide sequence was defined as a clonotype. MiTCR v1.1 was used to align clonotypes to the IMGT TRBV, TRBD and TRBJ reference segments. The analysis was restricted to V-J combinations with a frequency above 0.0001, which together covered approximately 99% of the repertoires. The TCS score was defined as F50 (clonal expansion) divided by E x V (chaos), with BLOSUM62-based TCRdist calculated between CDR3 peptides within each V-J. Welch's t-statistics and random forest reduced approximately 520 V-J features to some 14, which were used in a naive Bayes classifier (R e1071). TCRdb passed the public sequencing reads through fastp at Q25 and MiXCR, retaining productive beta sequences. Each entry merges the rows of one CDR3 protein and shows their most common DNA and genes. Clone size and V and J calls follow TCRdb, not the original study. This sample gives approximately 380,000 distinct CDR3 sequences in total; 18% of them show up just once. The ten most abundant clones make up around two fifths of the sample.

Moderately to severely active disease, a Clinical Activity Score of at least 3, a NOSPECS grade of at least 4, and a duration under 3 months were present in ophthalmopathy patients. Any patient with an uncontrolled infection, another autoimmune disease, pregnancy or lactation was excluded. Clinical symptoms, serum thyroxine and TRAb, thyroid ultrasound, and orbital computed tomography formed the basis for the diagnoses. PBMCs were isolated from roughly 10 ml of fresh peripheral blood by Ficoll-Paque density gradient centrifugation. Total RNA was extracted with Trizol reagent, and quality was checked on an Agilent 2100 Bioanalyzer.

The sample consisted of blood. This TCR came from a man aged 18-30 years with Graves' ophthalmopathy. The chain links TRBV2 with TRBJ1-4; the D region possibly corresponds to TRBD1 (6 bases align). The nucleotide sequence reads as follows: TGTGCCAGCAGTCGGACAGCGGCCGAAAAACTGTTTTTT. Translated, it gives CASSRTAAEKLFF.